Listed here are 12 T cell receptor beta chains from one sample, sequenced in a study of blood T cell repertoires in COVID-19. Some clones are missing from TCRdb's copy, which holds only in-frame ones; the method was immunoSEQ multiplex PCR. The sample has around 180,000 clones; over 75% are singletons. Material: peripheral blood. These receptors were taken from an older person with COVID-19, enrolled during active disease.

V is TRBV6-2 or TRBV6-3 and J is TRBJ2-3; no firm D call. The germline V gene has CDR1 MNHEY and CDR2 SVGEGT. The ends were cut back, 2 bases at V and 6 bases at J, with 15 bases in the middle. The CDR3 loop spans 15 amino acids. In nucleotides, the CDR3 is TGTGCCAGCAGTTACGATGGAGAATACGGGGATACGCAGTATTTT. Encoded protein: CASSYDGEYGDTQYF.

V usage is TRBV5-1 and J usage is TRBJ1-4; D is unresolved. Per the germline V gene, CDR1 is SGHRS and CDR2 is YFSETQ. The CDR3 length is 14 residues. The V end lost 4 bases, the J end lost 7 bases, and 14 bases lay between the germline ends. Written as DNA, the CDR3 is TGCGCCAGCAGCGCAGGAGGCCTGGGTGAAAAACTGTTTTTT. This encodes CASSAGGLGEKLFF.

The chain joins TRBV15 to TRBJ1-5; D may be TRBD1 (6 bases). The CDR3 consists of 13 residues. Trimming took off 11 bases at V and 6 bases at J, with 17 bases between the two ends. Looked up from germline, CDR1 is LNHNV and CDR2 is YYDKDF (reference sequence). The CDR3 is CAVTGLTSQPQHF. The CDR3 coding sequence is TGTGCCGTAACAGGGTTGACGAGTCAGCCCCAGCATTTT.

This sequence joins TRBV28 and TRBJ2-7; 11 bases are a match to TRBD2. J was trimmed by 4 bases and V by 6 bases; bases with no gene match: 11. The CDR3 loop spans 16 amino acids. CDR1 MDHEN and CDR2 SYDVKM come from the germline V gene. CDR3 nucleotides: TGTGCCAGCAGACAACTTACCGGGACTAGCGGATACGAGCAGTACTTC. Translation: CASRQLTGTSGYEQYF.

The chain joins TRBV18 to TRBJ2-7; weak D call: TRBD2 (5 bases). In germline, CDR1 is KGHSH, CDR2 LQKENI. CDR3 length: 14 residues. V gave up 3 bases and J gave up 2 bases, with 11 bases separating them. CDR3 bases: TGTGCCAGCTCACCTGCGGGCCTAGCCTACGAGCAGTACTTC. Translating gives CASSPAGLAYEQYF.

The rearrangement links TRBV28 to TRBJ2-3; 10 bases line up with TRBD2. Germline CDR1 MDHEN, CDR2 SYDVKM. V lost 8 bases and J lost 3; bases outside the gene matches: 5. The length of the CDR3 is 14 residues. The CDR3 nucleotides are TGTGCCAGCTCTACTAGCGGGATGACAGATACGCAGTATTTT. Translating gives CASSTSGMTDTQYF.

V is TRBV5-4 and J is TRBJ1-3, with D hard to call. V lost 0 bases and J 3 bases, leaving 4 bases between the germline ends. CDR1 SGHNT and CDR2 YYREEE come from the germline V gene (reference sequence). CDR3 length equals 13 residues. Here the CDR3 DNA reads TGTGCCAGCAGCTTGGGCGTTGGAAACACCATATATTTT. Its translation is CASSLGVGNTIYF.

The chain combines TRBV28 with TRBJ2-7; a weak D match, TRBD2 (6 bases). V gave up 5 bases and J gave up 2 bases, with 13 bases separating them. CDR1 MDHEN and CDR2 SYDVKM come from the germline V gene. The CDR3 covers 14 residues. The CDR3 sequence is CASSPTRLAYEQYF. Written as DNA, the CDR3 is TGTGCCAGCAGTCCAACTAGACTAGCCTACGAGCAGTACTTC.

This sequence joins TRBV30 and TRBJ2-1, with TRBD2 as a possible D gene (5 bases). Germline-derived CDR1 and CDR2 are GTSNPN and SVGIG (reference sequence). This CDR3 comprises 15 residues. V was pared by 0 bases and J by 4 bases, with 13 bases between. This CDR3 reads CAWSVRTSVYNEQFF. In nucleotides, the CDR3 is TGTGCCTGGAGTGTACGTACTAGTGTGTACAATGAGCAGTTCTTC.

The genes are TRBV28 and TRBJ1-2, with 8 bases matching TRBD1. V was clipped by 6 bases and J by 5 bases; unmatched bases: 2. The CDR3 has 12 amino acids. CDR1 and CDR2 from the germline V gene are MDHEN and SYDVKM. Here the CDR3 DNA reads TGTGCCAGCAGGAGACAGGGGTATGGCTACACCTTC. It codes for CASRRQGYGYTF.

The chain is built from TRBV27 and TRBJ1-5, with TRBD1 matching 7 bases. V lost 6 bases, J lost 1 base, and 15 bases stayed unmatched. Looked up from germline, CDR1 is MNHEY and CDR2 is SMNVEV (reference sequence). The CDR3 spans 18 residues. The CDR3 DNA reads TGTGCCAGCAGACCCTTCGGGCAGGGGGGAGGCAGCAATCAGCCCCAGCATTTT. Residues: CASRPFGQGGGSNQPQHF.

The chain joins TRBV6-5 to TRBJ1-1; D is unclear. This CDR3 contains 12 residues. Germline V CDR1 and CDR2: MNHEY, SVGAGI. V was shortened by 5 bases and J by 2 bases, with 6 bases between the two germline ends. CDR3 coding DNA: TGTGCCAGCAGTCGGAGAAACACTGAAGCTTTCTTT. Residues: CASSRRNTEAFF.